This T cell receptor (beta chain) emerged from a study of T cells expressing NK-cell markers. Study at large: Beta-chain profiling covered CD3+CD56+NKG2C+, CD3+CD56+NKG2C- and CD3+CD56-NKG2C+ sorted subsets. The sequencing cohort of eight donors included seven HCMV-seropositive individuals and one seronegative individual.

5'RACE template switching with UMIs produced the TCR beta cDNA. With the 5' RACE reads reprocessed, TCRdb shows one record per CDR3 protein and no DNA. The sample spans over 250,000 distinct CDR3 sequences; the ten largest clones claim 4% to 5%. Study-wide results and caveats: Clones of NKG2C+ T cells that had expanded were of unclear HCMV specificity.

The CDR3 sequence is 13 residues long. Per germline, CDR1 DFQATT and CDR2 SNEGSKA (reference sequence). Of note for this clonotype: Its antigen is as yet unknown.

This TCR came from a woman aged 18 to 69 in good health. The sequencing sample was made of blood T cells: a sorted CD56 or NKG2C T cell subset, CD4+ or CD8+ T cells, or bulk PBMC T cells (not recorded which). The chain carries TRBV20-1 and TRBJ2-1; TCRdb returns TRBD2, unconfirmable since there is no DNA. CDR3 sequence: CSAEGGNYNEQFF.